This entry describes one TCR beta chain. Its antigen is not known. Use of 60 Vbeta and 13 Jbeta primers characterized the PCR. Study processing details: As a later analysis found, there were approximately 80 million unique TCR beta chains, of which about 10 million were shared. The method was immunoSEQ multiplex PCR; TCRdb's version includes in-frame clones alone and lacks a portion of them. V and J calls and clone size come straight from that table; D and trimming were deduced from the DNA. Of 72,000 or so clones in the sample, less than 70% were seen once. The data are from a study of cytomegalovirus exposure and HLA in healthy donors. This CDR3 region has 13 residues. Trimming removed 4 bases at V and 5 bases at J, with 11 bases between. Germline CDR1 reads KGHSY; CDR2 reads FQNENV. The study, taken as a whole, reports: Analyses of presence and absence presupposed an approximately uniform sequencing depth across donors. Researchers reportedly found TCR beta sequences accurately predicted most subjects' HLA-A and HLA-B alleles.

The specimen was PBMCs. J is TRBJ2-5 and V is TRBV16; D may be TRBD1 (6 bases). This clonotype originated in a woman aged 45-60 years in good health and CMV-seronegative. The DNA of the CDR3 is TGTGCCAGCAGCCGTAACAGGGATGAGACCCAGTACTTC. Its protein product is CASSRNRDETQYF.